The T cell receptor (beta chain) described here comes from a study of T cell repertoires in cytomegalovirus infection. Study-level points and caveats: HLA-C-restricted, CMV-specific TCR beta clonotypes were dominant ex vivo.

This CDR3 is built from 16 residues. CDR1 and CDR2 (germline): SGHTA, FQGNSA. V was clipped by 5 bases and J by 1 base; unmatched bases: 9. This clonotype has a count of ten or more. Its cognate antigen is unknown. TCRdb called the reads again in MiXCR, with one record for every CDR3 protein. The data hold approximately 130,000 distinct CDR3 sequences, with approximately 9.2% observed a single time. The sequencing input was PBMCs. This rearrangement joins TRBV7-2 to TRBJ1-2; 8 bases match TRBD1. The clonotype comes from a human donor in good health (CMV status not recorded). Some clones in this sample may be carry-over from other donors' samples. Here the CDR3 reads CASSLDRAPVNYGYTF. In nucleotides, the CDR3 is TGTGCCAGCAGCCTGGACAGGGCACCCGTTAACTATGGCTACACCTTC.